This entry lists 24 T cell receptor beta chains sequenced from one sample in a study of T cell changes during pregnancy in multiple sclerosis. Some clones are missing from TCRdb's copy, which holds only in-frame ones; the method was immunoSEQ multiplex PCR. The sample includes about 85,000 clones, more than 85% seen only once; the top ten take about 2.5%. Sequencing used peripheral blood, obtained in the first trimester of pregnancy. The source is a female donor with multiple sclerosis, enrolled in a pregnancy study.

This rearrangement joins TRBV11-3 to TRBJ1-1; D might be TRBD1 (6 bases). Germline CDR1 SGHNT, CDR2 YENEEA. The V gene lost 0 bases and the J gene lost 8 bases, with 7 bases spanning the gap. The length of the CDR3 is 12 residues. In DNA form, the CDR3 reads TGTGCCAGCAGCTTAGATCAGGGGGAAGCTTTCTTT. It encodes CASSLDQGEAFF.

The chain couples TRBV11-3 to TRBJ2-7, with 7 bases lining up with TRBD1. The V and J ends lost 6 bases and 3 bases, in that order; junction bases with no gene match: 14. The length of the CDR3 is 16 residues. CDR1 SGHNT and CDR2 YENEEA come from the germline V gene. The CDR3 DNA reads as TGTGCCAGCAGTCTACCTACAGGGGTTCGTCGCTACGAGCAGTACTTC. Translating gives CASSLPTGVRRYEQYF.

Remarks on this clone: Other nucleotide sequences in the sample specify the same CDR3. The rearrangement uses TRBV10-2 and TRBJ2-7, with D perhaps TRBD2 (5 bases). Germline-derived CDR1 and CDR2 are WSHSY and SAAADI. The germline V and J ends were trimmed by 6 bases and 0 bases, with 9 bases remaining between them. The length of the CDR3 is 13 residues. CDR3 DNA sequence: TGCGCCAGCAGGGAGGATAGCTCCTACGAGCAGTACTTC. Translating it yields CASREDSSYEQYF.

The genes are TRBV27 and TRBJ2-1, with TRBD2 matching over 7 bases. Germline V CDR1 and CDR2: MNHEY, SMNVEV (reference sequence). The V and J ends lost 4 bases and 2 bases, in that order; junction bases with no gene match: 5. The CDR3 is 15 amino acids. The CDR3 nucleotides read TGTGCCAGCAGTTCCCCCAGCGGGGCCTACAATGAGCAGTTCTTC. It translates to CASSSPSGAYNEQFF.

The chain carries TRBV13 and TRBJ2-5; D is possibly TRBD2 (5 bases). CDR1 is PRHDT and CDR2 is FYEKMQ in the germline V gene (reference sequence). The CDR3 is 15 amino acids. V lost 0 bases and J 1 base, leaving 9 bases between the germline ends. Here the CDR3 reads CASSLGLSGQETQYF. As DNA, the CDR3 is TGTGCCAGCAGCTTAGGCCTAAGCGGCCAAGAGACCCAGTACTTC.

The V gene is TRBV7-9, the J gene TRBJ2-1, with a possible D match to TRBD1 (5 bases). The CDR3 length is 15 residues. Germline CDR1 reads SEHNR; CDR2 reads FQNEAQ (reference sequence). Trimming cost V 5 bases and J 3 bases, with 14 bases left between them. In nucleotides, the CDR3 is TGTGCCAGCAGCCGTGACAGAGAAATCTACAATGAGCAGTTCTTC. It encodes CASSRDREIYNEQFF.

The chain has TRBV29-1 and TRBJ2-3; maybe TRBD1 (5 bases). There are 12 residues in the CDR3. Trimming left V 6 bases short and J 3 bases short, with 10 bases between. The germline V gene encodes CDR1 SQVTM and CDR2 ANQGSEA. CDR3 nucleotides: TGCAGCGTAACTTCAGGGACAGATACGCAGTATTTT. It codes for CSVTSGTDTQYF.

This clone was found a few times. The rearrangement links TRBV27 to TRBJ1-6, with 10 positions matching TRBD1. The length of the CDR3 is 14 residues. Germline CDR1 is MNHEY and CDR2 is SMNVEV (reference sequence). V was pared by 5 bases and J by 7 bases, with 2 bases of the junction left unmatched. DNA of the CDR3: TGTGCCAGCAGTACGACAGGGGGCAATTCACCCCTCCACTTT. Translation: CASSTTGGNSPLHF.

V and J are TRBV7-2 and TRBJ2-1; D ambiguous. V dropped 2 bases and J dropped 9 bases, with 8 bases sitting between them. Per the germline V gene, CDR1 is SGHTA and CDR2 is FQGNSA. The CDR3 is 12 residues long. Here the CDR3 reads CASSLTRFEQFF. For the CDR3, the DNA is TGTGCCAGCAGCTTAACACGTTTTGAGCAGTTCTTC.

The chain joins TRBV21-1 to TRBJ2-7; TRBD1, the table's D call, was not compared with the DNA. TRBV21-1 is described as a pseudogene. The CDR3 is 16 amino acids. DNA of the CDR3: TGTGCCAGCAGCAAAGAAGGGACAGGGGCCTCCTACGAGCAGTACTTC. It specifies CASSKEGTGASYEQYF.

The chain couples TRBV28 to TRBJ2-2; the match to TRBD2 covers 12 bases. Germline V gene sequence: CDR1 MDHEN, CDR2 SYDVKM. V dropped 3 bases and J dropped 10; count of bases not matched to a gene: 3. The CDR3 covers 14 residues. CDR3 bases: TGTGCCAGCAGTTTGCCTAGCGGGAGGGTGGAGCTGTTTTTT. It codes for CASSLPSGRVELFF.

Here the CDR3 reads CASSYDSRSYNEQFF. CDR3 nucleotides: TGTGCCAGCAGCTACGACAGCAGATCCTACAATGAGCAGTTCTTC. The chain employs TRBV28 and TRBJ2-1; weak D call: TRBD1 (5 bases). CDR1 and CDR2 from the germline V gene are MDHEN and SYDVKM. Trimming shortened V by 6 bases and J by 1 base, and 13 bases separated the two germline ends. This CDR3 has 15 residues. Complete variable domain (other parts from reference TRBV28 and TRBJ2-1): DVKVTQSSRYLVKRTGEKVFLECVQDMDHENMFWYRQDPGLGLRLIYFSYDVKMKEKGDIPEGYSVSREKKERFSLILESASTNQTSMYLCASSYDSRSYNEQFFGPGTRLTVL.

The chain links TRBV7-9 to TRBJ2-7; D is unclear. The germline CDR1 and CDR2 sequences are SEHNR and FQNEAQ (reference sequence). This CDR3 contains 12 residues. Trimming removed 5 bases at V and 2 bases at J, with 7 bases between. CDR3 sequence reads: CASSTQAYEQYF. The CDR3 DNA reads TGTGCCAGCAGCACGCAGGCCTACGAGCAGTACTTC.

The V gene is TRBV6-6, the J gene TRBJ1-1; 9 bases line up with TRBD1. This CDR3 region has 15 residues. Trimming cost V 5 bases and J 3 bases; bases outside gene matches: 7. Germline lookup yields CDR1 MNHNY and CDR2 SVGAGI (reference sequence). The CDR3 nucleotides are TGTGCCAGCAGTAGTCCTAGACAGGGGGACACTGAAGCTTTCTTT. Its protein is CASSSPRQGDTEAFF.

The chain recombines TRBV29-1 with TRBJ2-2; the D gene is possibly TRBD1 (5 bases). V was pared by 7 bases and J by 4 bases, with 16 bases between. The CDR3 consists of 14 residues. Germline CDR1 reads SQVTM; CDR2 reads ANQGSEA. This CDR3 is CSAPRQGSTGELFF. CDR3 coding DNA: TGCAGCGCCCCCAGGCAGGGAAGCACCGGGGAGCTGTTTTTT.

The chain has TRBV30 and TRBJ1-4, with a weak D call TRBD1 (6 bases). The CDR3 is 15 residues long. In germline, CDR1 is GTSNPN, CDR2 SVGIG (reference sequence). Trimming shortened V by 4 bases and J by 7 bases, and 19 bases separated the two germline ends. The CDR3 sequence: CAWTAPDRPSEKLFF. CDR3 nucleotides: TGTGCCTGGACTGCTCCGGACAGACCAAGTGAAAAACTGTTTTTT.

The genes are TRBV11-2 and TRBJ1-2; weak D call: TRBD1 (5 bases). Germline V lookup: CDR1 SGHAT, CDR2 FQNNGV. V was pared by 3 bases and J by 11 bases, with 16 bases between. This CDR3 region has 13 residues. The CDR3 nucleotides read TGTGCCAGCAGCTTCACAGGTCGGATTGGGTACACCTTC. Amino acids: CASSFTGRIGYTF.

This clone appeared once. The gene calls are TRBV7-2 and TRBJ1-2; D is perhaps TRBD1 (5 bases). Germline V gene lookup returns CDR1 SGHTA and CDR2 FQGNSA. V was trimmed by 5 bases and J by 1 base, leaving 11 bases between them. This CDR3 comprises 14 residues. The CDR3 region is CASSATRDNYGYTF. CDR3 coding DNA: TGTGCCAGCAGCGCTACCAGGGATAACTATGGCTACACCTTC.

This rearrangement joins TRBV5-4 to TRBJ2-5, with 10 bases aligning to TRBD2. Germline-derived CDR1 and CDR2 are SGHNT and YYREEE (reference sequence). The CDR3 extends over 15 amino acids. After removal of 3 bases from V and 6 bases from J, the junction contained 8 bases not matched to a gene. This CDR3 is CASSSSGRASKTQYF. CDR3 coding DNA: TGTGCCAGCAGCTCCAGCGGGAGGGCGTCAAAGACCCAGTACTTC.

The J gene is TRBJ2-7, the V gene TRBV9; TRBD2 matches at 14 bases. CDR3 length: 17 residues. The germline V gene encodes CDR1 SGDLS and CDR2 YYNGEE. V was clipped by 1 base and J by 4 bases; unmatched bases: 7. The CDR3 is CASSVYGRTSGRYEQYF. DNA for the CDR3: TGTGCCAGCAGCGTATACGGGAGGACTAGCGGGAGGTACGAGCAGTACTTC.

The chain employs TRBV14 and TRBJ2-4, with 9 bases that match TRBD1. V dropped 6 bases and J dropped 9; count of bases not matched to a gene: 6. Germline CDR1 reads SGHDN; CDR2 reads FVKESK. The CDR3 has 13 residues. CDR3 nucleotide sequence: TGTGCCAGCAGACTAACAGGGGGCCGCATTCAGTACTTC. Its translation is CASRLTGGRIQYF.

This clone came up once. The rearrangement links TRBV29-1 to TRBJ2-2; D is unclear. The length of the CDR3 is 14 residues. With 0 bases removed from V and 7 bases from J, the gap between germline ends came to 12 bases. The germline V gene encodes CDR1 SQVTM and CDR2 ANQGSEA. The CDR3 is CSVEDLAVRGELFF. CDR3 sequence (DNA): TGCAGCGTTGAAGATTTGGCGGTTCGCGGGGAGCTGTTTTTT.

This chain links TRBV6-4 with TRBJ2-3; the match to TRBD2 covers 10 bases. After removal of 5 bases from V and 1 base from J, the junction contained 6 bases not matched to a gene. CDR1 and CDR2 from the germline V gene are MRHNA and SNTAGT. This CDR3 is 16 amino acids long. The CDR3 bases are TGTGCCAGCAGTCCCACTAGCGGGGCGGGCACAGATACGCAGTATTTT. Its translation is CASSPTSGAGTDTQYF.

The chain links TRBV15 to TRBJ2-7, with TRBD1 identical over 11 bases. This CDR3 is 14 amino acids long. Trimming cost V 3 bases and J 6 bases; bases outside gene matches: 4. Germline V lookup: CDR1 LNHNV, CDR2 YYDKDF (reference sequence). CDR3 in DNA: TGTGCCACCAGCAGCGGACAGGGGGCGGTCGAGCAGTACTTC. Translating gives CATSSGQGAVEQYF. Full variable domain (rest looked up from reference TRBV15 and TRBJ2-7): DAMVIQNPRYQVTQFGKPVTLSCSQTLNHNVMYWYQQKSSQAPKLLFHYYDKDFNNEADTPDNFQSRRPNTSFCFLDIRSPGLGDTAMYLCATSSGQGAVEQYFGPGTRLTVT.